These T cell receptor beta chains were read from a single sample in a study of T cell repertoires in cytomegalovirus infection. TCRdb fed the reads into MiXCR, producing one record per CDR3 protein. The top ten hold roughly 29% of the sample, which has more than 150,000 distinct CDR3 sequences, about 30% seen once. Sequenced input: PBMCs. The receptors derive from a human donor in good health (CMV status not recorded). Some clones in this sample may be carry-over from other donors' samples. The conserved cysteine and the conserved F or W are not part of the CDR3 here. Fields, in order: clone size, J gene, V gene, CDR3 length, CDR3 protein. Size values are once, few and many counts, or a class for expanded clones, and some rows have none.

size: many; J: TRBJ2-1; V: TRBV11-3; length: 10; CDR3: ASSLNQNEQF
size: many; J: TRBJ1-1; V: TRBV7-2; length: 12; CDR3: ASRRPDRATEAF
size: few; J: TRBJ1-2; V: TRBV6-6; length: 13; CDR3: ASSYSKTGGYGYT
size: once; J: TRBJ1-1; V: TRBV20-1; length: 13; CDR3: SARRSPGQGGEAF
size: NA; J: TRBJ2-5; V: TRBV5-5; length: 13; CDR3: ASSSVGTGAETQY
size: NA; J: TRBJ2-2; V: TRBV7-8; length: 9; CDR3: ANQGPGELF
size: NA; J: TRBJ1-2; V: TRBV7-2; length: 12; CDR3: ASSLDRDNYGYT
size: once; J: TRBJ1-1; V: TRBV12-3/TRBV12-4; length: 13; CDR3: ASSPPQGKFTEAF
size: few; J: TRBJ2-3; V: TRBV20-1; length: 13; CDR3: SARDRGLAEDTQY
size: NA; J: TRBJ2-1; V: TRBV6-2/TRBV6-3; length: 11; CDR3: ASARDRGHEQF
size: NA; J: TRBJ2-3; V: TRBV14; length: 10; CDR3: ASSQYPDTQY
size: few; J: TRBJ1-1; V: TRBV12-5; length: 10; CDR3: ASGFPNTEAF
size: many; J: TRBJ1-1; V: TRBV7-3; length: 11; CDR3: ASAWGTNTEAF
size: few; J: TRBJ1-4; V: TRBV5-8; length: 13; CDR3: ASSPDFRGGEKLF
size: NA; J: TRBJ1-2; V: TRBV14; length: 15; CDR3: ASSPLSWEGPRYGYT
size: few; J: TRBJ1-1; V: TRBV7-3; length: 12; CDR3: ASSAGARGTEAF
size: NA; J: TRBJ1-3; V: TRBV7-3; length: 12; CDR3: ASSSPGQGNTIY
size: many; J: TRBJ2-1; V: TRBV12-3/TRBV12-4; length: 12; CDR3: ASSSSGGGNEQF
size: NA; J: TRBJ2-1; V: TRBV6-5; length: 11; CDR3: ASSQSLAGKQF
size: NA; J: TRBJ1-1; V: TRBV12-3/TRBV12-4; length: 12; CDR3: ASTFGIMNTEAF
size: NA; J: TRBJ1-3; V: TRBV6-5; length: 13; CDR3: ASSSRTGSRNTID
size: NA; J: TRBJ2-7; V: TRBV6-1; length: 11; CDR3: ASSEGESYEQY
size: few; J: TRBJ2-6; V: TRBV2; length: 11; CDR3: ASSTEMTNVLT
size: many; J: TRBJ1-6; V: TRBV6-5; length: 14; CDR3: ASSYTRREGNSPLH
size: few; J: TRBJ2-1; V: TRBV6-2/TRBV6-3; length: 14; CDR3: ASRPPAGGVYNEQF
size: NA; J: TRBJ2-1; V: TRBV29-1; length: 10; CDR3: SAEGGGNEQF
size: few; J: TRBJ1-5; V: TRBV6-5; length: 13; CDR3: ASSRDGYSNQPQH
size: NA; J: TRBJ1-5; V: TRBV7-2; length: 14; CDR3: ASSPQGVDSNQPQH
size: few; J: TRBJ2-3; V: TRBV29-1; length: 14; CDR3: SVEPTSGGALDTQY
size: NA; J: TRBJ1-2; V: TRBV12-3/TRBV12-4; length: 13; CDR3: ASSLDAFANYGYT
size: few; J: TRBJ2-1; V: TRBV11-3; length: 12; CDR3: ASSAYLRDNEQF
size: NA; J: TRBJ1-3; V: TRBV20-1; length: 14; CDR3: SAREPRGDSGNTIY
size: once; J: TRBJ2-7; V: TRBV11-3; length: 13; CDR3: ASSPGGGLSYEQY
size: many; J: TRBJ2-3; V: TRBV7-8; length: 13; CDR3: ASRTPEGLGDTQY
size: once; J: TRBJ1-1; V: TRBV27; length: 17; CDR3: ASSLWGRGLRIGNTEAF
size: NA; J: TRBJ2-2; V: TRBV6-2/TRBV6-3; length: 12; CDR3: ASSYGGGTGELF
size: once; J: TRBJ1-2; V: TRBV11-2; length: 12; CDR3: ASSLGTGGPGYT
size: NA; J: TRBJ1-3; V: TRBV29-1; length: 11; CDR3: SVEASSGNTIY
size: NA; J: TRBJ1-1; V: TRBV7-3; length: 13; CDR3: ASSQQGQGSSEAF
size: NA; J: TRBJ1-1; V: TRBV12-3/TRBV12-4; length: 12; CDR3: ASNRGQGKTEAF
size: NA; J: TRBJ2-7; V: TRBV2; length: 12; CDR3: ASSGDRSSYEQY
size: few; J: TRBJ2-3; V: TRBV10-3; length: 13; CDR3: AISGLAGGADTQY
size: many; J: TRBJ1-1; V: TRBV7-2; length: 12; CDR3: ASSRQGARTEAF
size: few; J: TRBJ1-1; V: TRBV12-3/TRBV12-4; length: 9; CDR3: ASFGTYEAF
size: NA; J: TRBJ1-2; V: TRBV27; length: 13; CDR3: ASSLRGDFNYGYT
size: few; J: TRBJ2-5; V: TRBV7-2; length: 12; CDR3: ASSLVLAEETQY
size: NA; J: TRBJ1-6; V: TRBV18; length: 12; CDR3: ASSPVREGSPLH
size: few; J: TRBJ1-2; V: TRBV12-3/TRBV12-4; length: 9; CDR3: ASSPQDGYT
size: NA; J: TRBJ1-2; V: TRBV10-3; length: 15; CDR3: ATPADPRTGVNYGYT
size: NA; J: TRBJ2-1; V: TRBV5-5; length: 12; CDR3: ASSLVGTAMEQF